Listed here are 2 T cell receptor beta chains from one sample, sequenced in a study of tumor-infiltrating lymphocytes in primary liver carcinoma. Co-extraction of RNA and DNA was performed on roughly 20-34 mg of unsorted bulk tissue. Constant-region priming of 500 ng total RNA yielded TCR beta cDNA. Three nested multiplex PCR rounds of slightly modified ARM-PCR generated TCR beta libraries. With TRBV1-TRBV30 forward primers and a C-beta reverse primer, the first two PCR rounds were run for about 10 cycles each. Using its own MiXCR run on the multiplex PCR reads, TCRdb lists one record per CDR3 protein. This repertoire shows approximately 120,000 distinct CDR3 sequences, 55% to 75% found once; its top ten account for 7% to 10%. The specimen was liver tumor tissue from sampling region 3. Subset indicated: tumor region T3, left-lateral pole. These receptors were taken from a woman aged 55-70 years with primary liver carcinoma and hepatitis B virus infection.

With respect to this clonotype: One end of the junction is discordant with germline, which a read error may explain. V is TRBV11-3 and J is TRBJ2-1, with D perhaps TRBD1 or TRBD2 (5 bases each). The CDR3 spans 17 residues. Germline V gene lookup returns CDR1 SGHNT and CDR2 YENEEA. The CDR3: CVSSLGLGEWGVDEQLF. DNA of the CDR3: TGTGTCAGCAGCTTAGGTCTGGGGGAGTGGGGTGTCGATGAGCAGCTCTTC.

V usage is TRBV6-1 and J usage is TRBJ1-1; D unresolved. V was shortened by 3 bases and J by 4 bases, with 9 bases between the two germline ends. The CDR3 covers 13 residues. Germline V gene sequence: CDR1 MNHNS, CDR2 SASEGT. In DNA, the CDR3 is TGTGCCAGCAGTGAGAACTTGGTCACTGAAGCTTTCTTT. Amino acids: CASSENLVTEAFF.